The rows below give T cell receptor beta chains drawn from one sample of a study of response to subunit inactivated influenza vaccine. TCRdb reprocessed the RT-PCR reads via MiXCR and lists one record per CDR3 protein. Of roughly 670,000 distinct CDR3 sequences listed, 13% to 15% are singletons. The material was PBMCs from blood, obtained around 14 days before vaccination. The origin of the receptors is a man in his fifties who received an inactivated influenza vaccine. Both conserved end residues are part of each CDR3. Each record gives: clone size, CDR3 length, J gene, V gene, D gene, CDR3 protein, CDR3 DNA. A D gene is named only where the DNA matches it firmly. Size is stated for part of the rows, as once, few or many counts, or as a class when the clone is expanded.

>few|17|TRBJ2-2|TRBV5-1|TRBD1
CASSPLPGQMNTGELFF
TGCGCCAGCAGCCCCTTACCGGGACAGATGAACACCGGGGAGCTGTTTTTT
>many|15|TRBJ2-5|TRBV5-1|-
CASSLRSDFQETQYF
TGCGCCAGCAGCTTGAGATCGGACTTCCAAGAGACCCAGTACTTC
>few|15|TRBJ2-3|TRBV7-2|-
CASSTFWGATDTQYF
TGTGCCAGCAGCACCTTTTGGGGGGCCACAGATACGCAGTATTTT
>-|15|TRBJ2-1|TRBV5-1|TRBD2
CASSGSGGPDNEQFF
TGCGCCAGCAGCGGTAGCGGGGGGCCCGATAATGAGCAGTTCTTC
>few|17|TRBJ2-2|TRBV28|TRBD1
CASSTHLRGLGTGELFF
TGTGCCAGCAGTACCCACCTCAGGGGGCTGGGCACCGGGGAGCTGTTTTTT
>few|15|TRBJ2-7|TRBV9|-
CASSVGHGTQSEQYF
TGTGCCAGCAGCGTAGGCCATGGTACCCAGTCCGAGCAGTACTTC
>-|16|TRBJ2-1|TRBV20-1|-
CSARAAGPHSYNEQFF
TGCAGTGCTAGAGCAGCGGGCCCACACTCCTACAATGAGCAGTTCTTC
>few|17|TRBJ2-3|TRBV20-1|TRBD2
CSALIAGLAGSADTQYF
TGCAGTGCCTTAATCGCCGGACTAGCGGGGAGTGCAGATACGCAGTATTTT
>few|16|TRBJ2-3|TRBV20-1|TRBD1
CSASDPGQGSTDTQYF
TGCAGTGCTAGCGACCCGGGACAGGGAAGCACAGATACGCAGTATTTT
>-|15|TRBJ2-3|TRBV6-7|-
CASTTFPWRPDTQYF
TGTGCCAGCACTACCTTTCCCTGGAGGCCAGATACGCAGTATTTT
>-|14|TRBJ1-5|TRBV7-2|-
CASSLEGLDQPQHF
TGTGCCAGCAGCTTAGAGGGGCTAGATCAGCCCCAGCATTTT
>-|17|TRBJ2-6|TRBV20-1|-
CSAQPRDGTSGANVLTF
TGCAGTGCTCAACCGCGGGACGGCACCTCTGGGGCCAACGTCCTGACTTTC
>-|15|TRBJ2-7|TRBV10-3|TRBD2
CAISESIAGVHEQYF
TGTGCCATCAGTGAGTCGATAGCGGGAGTCCACGAGCAGTACTTC
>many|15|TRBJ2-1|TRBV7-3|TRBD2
CASSSTSGRGNEQFF
TGTGCCAGCAGCTCGACTAGCGGGAGGGGAAATGAGCAGTTCTTC
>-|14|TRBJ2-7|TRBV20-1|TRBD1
CSARRTGINSEQYF
TGCAGTGCCAGAAGGACAGGGATTAACTCCGAGCAGTACTTC
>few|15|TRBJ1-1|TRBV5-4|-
CASSSSNRENTEAFF
TGTGCCAGCAGCTCGTCGAACAGGGAGAACACTGAAGCTTTCTTT
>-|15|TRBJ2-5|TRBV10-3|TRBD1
CAISEGTGGWETQYF
TGTGCCATCAGTGAGGGGACAGGGGGCTGGGAGACCCAGTACTTC
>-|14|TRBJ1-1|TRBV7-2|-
CASSLGYRAPEAFF
TGTGCCAGCAGCTTAGGGTACAGGGCCCCTGAAGCTTTCTTT
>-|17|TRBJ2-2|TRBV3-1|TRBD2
CASSQPKRGAATGELFF
TGTGCCAGCAGCCAACCTAAGCGGGGGGCTGCCACCGGGGAGCTGTTTTTT
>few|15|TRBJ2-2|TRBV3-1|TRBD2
CASSQSAGVTGELFF
TGTGCCAGCAGCCAATCGGCGGGAGTTACCGGGGAGCTGTTTTTT
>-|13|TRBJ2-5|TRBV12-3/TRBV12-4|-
CASTNSGKETQYF
TGTGCCAGCACCAACTCCGGCAAAGAGACCCAGTACTTC
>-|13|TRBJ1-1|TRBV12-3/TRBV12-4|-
CASSFAFGTEAFF
TGTGCCAGCAGTTTCGCTTTCGGCACTGAAGCTTTCTTT
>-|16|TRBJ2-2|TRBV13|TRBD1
CASSLGKQGVPGELFF
TGTGCCAGCAGCTTAGGAAAACAGGGGGTCCCCGGGGAGCTGTTTTTT
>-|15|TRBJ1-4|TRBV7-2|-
CASSLAFDKGEKLFF
TGTGCCAGCAGCTTAGCTTTCGATAAGGGTGAAAAACTGTTTTTT
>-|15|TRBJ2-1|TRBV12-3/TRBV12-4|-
CASSLVTAGYNEQFF
TGTGCCAGCAGTTTAGTGACCGCGGGTTACAATGAGCAGTTCTTC
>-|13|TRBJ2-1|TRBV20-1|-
CSGPEGGSNEQFF
TGCAGTGGACCCGAGGGGGGGTCCAATGAGCAGTTCTTC
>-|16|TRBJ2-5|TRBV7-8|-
CASSPFPQGYQETQYF
TGTGCCAGCAGCCCCTTTCCGCAGGGGTACCAAGAGACCCAGTACTTC
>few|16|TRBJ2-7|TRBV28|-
CASSKSWGTDAYEQYF
TGTGCCAGCAGTAAGTCTTGGGGGACGGATGCCTACGAGCAGTACTTC
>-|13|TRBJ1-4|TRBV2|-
CASMGGSGEKLFF
TGTGCCAGCATGGGAGGGTCGGGGGAAAAACTGTTTTTT
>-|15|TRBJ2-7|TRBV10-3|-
CAISGGDEGSYEQYF
TGTGCCATCAGTGGGGGGGACGAGGGTTCCTACGAGCAGTACTTC
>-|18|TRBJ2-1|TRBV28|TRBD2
CASSSRPGLADYRNEQFF
TGTGCCAGCAGTTCTCGACCGGGACTAGCGGACTACAGGAATGAGCAGTTCTTC
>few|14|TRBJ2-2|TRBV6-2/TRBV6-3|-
CASTTGPGTGELFF
TGTGCCAGCACTACGGGCCCAGGCACCGGGGAGCTGTTTTTT
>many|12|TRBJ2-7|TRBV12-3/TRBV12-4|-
CASSEQGGEQYF
TGTGCCAGCAGCGAACAGGGAGGCGAGCAGTACTTC
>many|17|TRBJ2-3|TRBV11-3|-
CASSLNRGRQGTDTQYF
TGTGCCAGCAGCTTAAATCGGGGGCGGCAGGGCACAGATACGCAGTATTTT
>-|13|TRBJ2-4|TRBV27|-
CASSLTAKNIQYF
TGTGCCAGCAGTTTAACAGCCAAAAACATTCAGTACTTC
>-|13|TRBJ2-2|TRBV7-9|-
CASSAPGPGELFF
TGTGCCAGCAGCGCCCCCGGTCCCGGGGAGCTGTTTTTT
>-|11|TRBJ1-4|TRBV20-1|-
CSAQINEKLFF
TGCAGTGCGCAGATTAATGAAAAACTGTTTTTT
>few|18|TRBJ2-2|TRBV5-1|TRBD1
CASSSRPGQGSNTGELFF
TGCGCCAGCAGCTCCAGACCCGGACAGGGCTCGAACACCGGGGAGCTGTTTTTT
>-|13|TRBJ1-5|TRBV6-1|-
CASSPDKNQPQHF
TGTGCCAGCAGCCCGGACAAAAATCAGCCCCAGCATTTT
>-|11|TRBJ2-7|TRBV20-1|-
CSATPSYEQYF
TGCAGTGCTACCCCTTCCTACGAGCAGTACTTC
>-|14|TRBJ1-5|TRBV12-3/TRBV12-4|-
CASRVGGSNQPQHF
TGTGCCAGCCGAGTCGGTGGTAGCAATCAGCCCCAGCATTTT
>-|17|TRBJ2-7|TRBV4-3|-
CASSQDLTTGTSYEQYF
TGCGCCAGCAGCCAAGATCTGACAACAGGGACATCCTACGAGCAGTACTTC
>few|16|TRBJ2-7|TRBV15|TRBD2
CATSTWTSGTSYEQYF
TGTGCCACCAGCACCTGGACTAGCGGGACTTCCTACGAGCAGTACTTC
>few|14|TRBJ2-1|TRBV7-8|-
CASSRDSLGNEQFF
TGTGCCAGCAGCCGGGACTCGCTGGGCAATGAGCAGTTCTTC
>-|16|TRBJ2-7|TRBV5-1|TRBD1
CASSFITGTGGHEQYF
TGCGCCAGCAGCTTTATCACCGGGACAGGGGGCCACGAGCAGTACTTC
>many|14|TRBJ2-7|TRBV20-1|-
CSVNAQSSSYEQYF
TGCAGTGTTAATGCGCAGTCGAGCTCCTACGAGCAGTACTTC
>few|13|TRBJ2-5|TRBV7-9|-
CASSLSHMETQYF
TGTGCCAGCAGCTTAAGCCACATGGAGACCCAGTACTTC
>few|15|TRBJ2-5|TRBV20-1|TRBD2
CSARVLAGVLETQYF
TGCAGTGCAAGGGTTTTAGCGGGGGTCTTGGAGACCCAGTACTTC
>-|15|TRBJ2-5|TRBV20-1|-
CSARDVASVQETQYF
TGCAGTGCTAGAGATGTTGCCAGCGTCCAAGAGACCCAGTACTTC
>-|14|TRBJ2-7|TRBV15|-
CATSRDPTVYEQYF
TGTGCCACCAGCAGAGATCCGACAGTTTACGAGCAGTACTTC
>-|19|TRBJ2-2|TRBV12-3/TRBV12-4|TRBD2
CASISLGIWRELNTGELFF
TGTGCCAGCATCTCCCTGGGGATCTGGCGGGAGTTGAACACCGGGGAGCTGTTTTTT
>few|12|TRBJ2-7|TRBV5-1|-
CASSGNRLTHTF
TGCGCCAGCAGCGGAAACAGGCTCACCCATACTTTC
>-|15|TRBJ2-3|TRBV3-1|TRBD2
CASSHRAGGTDTQYF
TGTGCCAGCAGCCATCGGGCGGGGGGCACAGATACGCAGTATTTT
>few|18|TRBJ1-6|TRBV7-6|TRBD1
CASSKSSALGQGNSPLHF
TGTGCCAGCAGCAAAAGCTCGGCCCTAGGACAGGGTAATTCACCCCTCCACTTT
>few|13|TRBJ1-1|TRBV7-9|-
CASSLSLSTEAFF
TGTGCCAGCAGCTTATCCCTGAGTACTGAAGCTTTCTTT
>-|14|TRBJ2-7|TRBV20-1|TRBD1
CSARGGQGTYEQYF
TGCAGTGCTAGAGGTGGACAGGGGACCTACGAGCAGTACTTC
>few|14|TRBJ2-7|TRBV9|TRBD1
CASSVGTGSFEQYF
TGTGCCAGCAGCGTCGGGACAGGCTCTTTCGAGCAGTACTTC